Below, one TCR beta chain is given with its context. Antigen specificity is unknown. This sample was taken from a study of molecular identifiers for immune sequencing clone quantification. Study-level points and caveats: Beyond 20 RNA copies, clones held over 97% of effector molecules, compared with under 1% in naive cells.

Germline V gives CDR1 SGHDN, CDR2 FVKESK. Trimming removed 4 bases from V and 6 bases from J, with 16 bases in between. CDR3 size: 15 residues. TCRdb reanalysed the PCR reads using MiXCR and keeps one entry per CDR3 protein. This table has just under 65,000 distinct CDR3 sequences, approximately 18% appearing once. The specimen sequenced was naive CD8+ T cells from blood, with Jurkat cell RNA spiked in. Subset defined: FACS-sorted CD8+CD4-CCR7+CD45RA+ naive T cells. The sequence was collected from a human donor in good health. Some libraries in this study had Jurkat cell RNA spiked in. The gene calls are TRBV14 and TRBJ2-1; D not certain. The CDR3 DNA follows: TGTGCCAGCAGCCCCTACGAGACGCTGTTCAATGAGCAGTTCTTC. This sequence encodes CASSPYETLFNEQFF.